The 14 T cell receptor beta chains reported below all come from one sample, sequenced in a study of blood T cell repertoires in COVID-19. The repertoire was sequenced with immunoSEQ multiplex PCR; TCRdb's copy has only in-frame clones and lacks some. The profile shows around 120,000 clones, 88% of them singletons. The source material was peripheral blood. The receptors stem from a human donor in a cohort sampled during active COVID-19.

The chain carries TRBV5-1 and TRBJ2-6, with unresolved D. The germline V and J ends were trimmed by 0 bases and 2 bases, with 3 bases remaining between them. Germline V CDR1 and CDR2: SGHRS, YFSETQ. This CDR3 spans 14 amino acids. The CDR3: CASSLDTGANVLTF. The CDR3 DNA sequence: TGCGCCAGCAGCTTGGACACTGGGGCCAACGTCCTGACTTTC.

The chain is built from TRBV11-2 and TRBJ2-7, with TRBD1 as a possible D gene (5 bases). V was clipped by 8 bases and J by 1 base, with 12 bases between them. The CDR3 runs 13 residues. In germline, CDR1 is SGHAT, CDR2 FQNNGV. CDR3 DNA sequence: TGTGCCAGCTACACGGCAGGGTCCTACGAGCAGTACTTC. The encoded protein is CASYTAGSYEQYF.

The rearrangement uses TRBV27 and TRBJ1-5; TRBD1 might be the D (6 bases). The V gene lost 7 bases and the J gene lost 8 bases, with 18 bases spanning the gap. This CDR3 contains 14 residues. CDR1 and CDR2 (germline): MNHEY, SMNVEV (reference sequence). In DNA form, the CDR3 reads TGTGCCAGCAAGCTGGTGGGACAAGATAAGCCCCAGCATTTT. Protein sequence: CASKLVGQDKPQHF.

The J gene is TRBJ2-7, the V gene TRBV3-1 (or the pseudogene TRBV3-2); 12 bases agree with TRBD2. The CDR3 consists of 17 residues. V dropped 2 bases and J dropped 0; count of bases not matched to a gene: 5. Germline CDR1 and CDR2: LGHDT and YNNKEL (reference sequence). The CDR3 loop is CASSQRTSGVSSYEQYF. Here the CDR3 DNA reads TGTGCCAGCAGCCAAAGGACTAGCGGGGTCAGCTCCTACGAGCAGTACTTC.

V usage is TRBV19 and J usage is TRBJ2-5; D unresolved. Trimming cost V 4 bases and J 5 bases, with 20 bases left between them. Germline V gene lookup returns CDR1 LNHDA and CDR2 SQIVND (reference sequence). This CDR3 is built from 16 residues. CDR3 amino acids: CASSTWWSTVMETQYF. CDR3 in DNA: TGTGCCAGTAGTACCTGGTGGTCCACGGTCATGGAGACCCAGTACTTC.

The gene calls are TRBV12-3 or TRBV12-4 and TRBJ2-7; a possible D gene is TRBD2 (5 bases). This CDR3 is 13 amino acids long. V lost 6 bases to trimming and J lost 3 bases, with 12 bases between them. CDR3 in amino acids: CASRILGRYEQYF. CDR3 nucleotide sequence: TGTGCCAGCAGAATACTAGGTCGCTACGAGCAGTACTTC.

The rearrangement uses TRBV6-1 and TRBJ2-1, with 7 bases lining up with TRBD2. V gave up 2 bases and J gave up 5 bases; unmatched junction bases: 6. This CDR3 is built from 15 residues. Germline CDR1 is MNHNS and CDR2 is SASEGT. CDR3 DNA: TGTGCCAGCAGTGAATTTACTAGCGTGGACAATGAGCAGTTCTTC. Its protein product is CASSEFTSVDNEQFF.

V gene TRBV6-5 combines with J gene TRBJ2-7; a possible D gene is TRBD2 (5 bases). There are 15 residues in the CDR3. Germline assignment: CDR1 MNHEY and CDR2 SVGAGI. V was cut by 10 bases and J by 5 bases, with 24 bases left in between. CDR3 protein: CATERQWSTVDEQYF. Here the CDR3 DNA reads TGTGCCACCGAGCGGCAGTGGTCGACCGTAGACGAGCAGTACTTC.

The chain couples TRBV7-9 to TRBJ1-2; a weak D match, TRBD1 (6 bases). This CDR3 is 14 amino acids long. V lost 0 bases, J lost 4 bases, and 9 bases lay in between. Germline V CDR1 and CDR2: SEHNR, FQNEAQ (reference sequence). The chain's CDR3 is CASSLAGQSYGYTF. In nucleotides, the CDR3 is TGTGCCAGCAGCTTAGCGGGACAAAGCTATGGCTACACCTTC.

This chain links TRBV9 with TRBJ2-1; 8 bases are shared with TRBD1. Trimming removed 2 bases from V and 9 bases from J; junction bases left unmatched: 10. This CDR3 is built from 15 residues. The germline V gene has CDR1 SGDLS and CDR2 YYNGEE. The CDR3: CASSVSGQGRGEQFF. The DNA of the CDR3 is TGTGCCAGCAGCGTGTCCGGACAGGGAAGGGGTGAGCAGTTCTTC.

The V and J genes are TRBV7-2 and TRBJ2-2; D is uncertain. V dropped 1 base and J dropped 3 bases, with 6 bases sitting between them. Looked up from germline, CDR1 is SGHTA and CDR2 is FQGNSA. The CDR3 runs to 14 residues. The DNA of the CDR3 is TGTGCCAGCAGCTTAGACTTTGACACCGGGGAGCTGTTTTTT. Amino acids: CASSLDFDTGELFF.

This sequence joins TRBV6-5 and TRBJ2-7; 7 nucleotides line up with TRBD1. Germline CDR1 is MNHEY and CDR2 is SVGAGI. CDR3 length: 13 amino acids. The ends lost 6 bases at V and 5 bases at J; junction bases unmatched: 7. CDR3 loop: CASSPTGVHEQYF. The CDR3 region has the DNA TGTGCCAGCAGCCCCACAGGGGTCCACGAGCAGTACTTC.

The V call is TRBV30, the J call TRBJ2-5; maybe TRBD1 (6 bases). The length of the CDR3 is 14 residues. Germline lookup yields CDR1 GTSNPN and CDR2 SVGIG (reference sequence). Trimming cost V 1 base and J 5 bases, with 14 bases left between them. The chain's CDR3 is CAWSEPGAGETQYF. CDR3 coding DNA: TGTGCCTGGAGTGAGCCAGGGGCAGGGGAGACCCAGTACTTC.

The chain uses TRBV2 and TRBJ2-7; the D is unclear. The CDR3 sequence is 13 residues long. The germline CDR1 and CDR2 sequences are SNHLY and FYNNEI. V lost 5 bases, J lost 3 bases, and 11 bases lay in between. The CDR3 coding sequence is TGTGCCAGCAGTCGAATCTACCGCTACGAGCAGTACTTC. Protein: CASSRIYRYEQYF.